This T cell receptor beta chain originates from a study of cytomegalovirus exposure and HLA in healthy donors listed by TCRdb under 2017. For context, the study as a whole: An earlier analysis of under 600 of the donors reported 276 Gb of sequence data and 117 million unique TCR beta sequences from 150 million to 200 million T cells. Approximately 300 gigabases of sequencing data and 75 million to 85 million unique TCR sequences made up an early release that covered 500 to 700 HLA-typed donors. The study combined high-throughput TCR immunosequencing, statistical association of individual TCRs with disease status, and machine learning to predict cytomegalovirus infection status. Both class I and class II loci were covered by HLA typing, at four-digit resolution. Donor age, sex, ethnicity and CMV serostatus were collected together with the repertoire data. The aim of the study was to test whether cataloging public T cell receptors could identify signatures of past pathogen exposure. All discovery cohort repertoires had been generated using a single sequencing platform. The number of typed donors differed by locus: roughly 629-640 for A, B, C, DRB1 and DQB1; approximately 520 for DQA1; 606 for DPA1; and 450 to 480 for DPB1. Among the roughly 430 genotyped donors, approximately 81% belonged to the genetic ancestry cluster associated with self-reported Caucasian donors. The study used immunosequencing to profile the T cell repertoires of approximately 630 subjects and linked those repertoires to cytomegalovirus serostatus. A later analysis re-analyzed previously published TCR beta repertoires from 500 to 700 donors and added high-resolution HLA genotyping to study TCR occurrence patterns. Among a few hundred genotyped donors of the cohort, an average of roughly 240,000 unique TCR beta nucleotide sequences were sequenced per donor, roughly 20% of them non-productive. Along with the roughly 670-subject first cohort, a separate validation cohort of 120 different subjects was used. To decide whether each TCR beta V gene segment behaved as functional or pseudogenic, an earlier analysis of 587 of the donors relied on high-throughput TCR beta sequencing. Rather than using new phenotypic data, the later analysis identified candidate immune exposures from TCR beta sequences and from how often those sequences occurred across donors. A later genetic analysis took genome-wide SNP genotypes for about 60% of the roughly 670 donors and used that subset as a discovery cohort. Roughly five DR-DQ haplotypes were handled as single units for association and clustering, since linkage in the cohort was strong.

Libraries were prepared through the immunoSEQ multiplex PCR assay. For the multiplex PCR, a mixture combining 60 forward primers for TCR Vbeta segments and 13 reverse primers for TCR Jbeta segments was used. Amplification of the CDR3 region of rearranged TCR beta genes was performed with a multiplex PCR assay on genomic DNA. The amplified TCR beta libraries were sequenced on the Illumina HiSeq System as 87-base-pair reads. The authors processed their data as follows. Across the roughly 700 repertoires, a later analysis counted approximately 83 million unique TCR beta chains, roughly 11 million of which were shared by at least two donors. Raw reads were error-corrected and collapsed into unique sequences with a nearest-neighbor algorithm that merged closely related sequences to remove PCR and sequencing errors. Alignment of CDR3 sequences to IMGT reference sequences was used to assign V, D and J gene segments. Each retained sequence needed at least a six-nucleotide match to both a V gene segment and a J gene segment. A rearrangement counted as productive if the CDR3 had no stop codons and remained in frame with V and J, and every other rearrangement counted as non-productive. CDR3 was defined according to IMGT convention as the region running from the second conserved V-encoded cysteine to the conserved J-encoded phenylalanine. The earlier analysis of about 560 of the donors excluded any sequence lacking an unambiguous match to a single V gene segment. In an earlier analysis of some 590 of the donors, a V segment was called functional when productive rearrangements were above 56.7%, and segregating when the standard deviation between donors exceeded 5%. A statistical classification framework was built to diagnose cytomegalovirus status from the catalog of TCR beta chain sequences. A later analysis assigned V and J genes by comparing TCR nucleotide sequences with IMGT/GENE-DB human TR gene sequences. A later analysis assigned CDR3 sequences and most-parsimonious VDJ recombination scenarios with the TCRdist pipeline. A later analysis defined each TCR beta chain by its CDR3 amino acid sequence plus V-gene family, and excluded reads lacking a unique V-gene family. To address suspected cross-contamination and a sequencing artifact, a later analysis removed roughly 580 highly shared, low-generation-probability nucleotide sequences. For each public chain, a later analysis derived a clonal expansion index from normalized ranks of inferred template counts within each repertoire. A later analysis computed generation probabilities with a VDJ recombination model fitted to out-of-frame rearrangements, and checked the results against IGoR. A later analysis scored TCR-TCR, TCR-HLA and TCR-CMV co-occurrence with hypergeometric tests, applying a repertoire-size bias correction to TCR pairs. A later analysis estimated false discovery rates by permuting HLA or CMV assignments 20 times. In a later analysis, co-occurring TCRs were grouped with DBSCAN, and TCRdist sequence similarity was added when clustering was performed within HLA-allele-positive subsets. Repertoires with fewer than 30,000 or more than 120,000 public chains were left out of co-occurrence clustering, as were about five repertoires with anomalous nucleotide sharing. The source is immuneACCESS, and TCRdb retained only in-frame sequences with V and J called. Part of the clones is not carried over; for the studies checked, unresolved V genes explain less than half of this, and the remainder is unexplained. D and trimming come from the DNA, and the V and J calls and clone size come from that table. The sample table holds 150,000 to 200,000 clones, of which about 80% were seen once. Roughly an eighth of the sample rests with the top ten.

The cohort comprised approximately 700 healthy bone marrow donors. All cohort members were sampled while nominally healthy, although unrecorded immune exposures were likely present. The donor was CMV seronegative and belonged to the group of 320 or so seronegative cohort members. A peripheral blood sample was provided by each donor, and peripheral blood mononuclear cells were used for TCR beta sequencing. Genomic DNA was extracted from the blood cell samples with the Qiagen DNeasy Blood Extraction Kit. This clone was observed a few times. This receptor's antigen is unknown. No much larger clone is present one base from it, and per-base qualities are unavailable. Findings and caveats that apply to the study as a whole: Broadly in line with IMGT annotations, most TCR beta V segments showed up in productive rearrangements about 87% or about 30% of the time in an earlier analysis of some 590 of the donors. According to a later analysis, TCR association rates differed among HLA loci, with DRB1 alleles showing the most associated TCRs and HLA-C alleles showing the fewest. Linkage disequilibrium might explain the correlated functional status among segregating V segments, but an unknown experimental factor could not be ruled out. The study gave a list of 150 to 200 TCR beta chains associated with cytomegalovirus. Because the 87-base-pair reads could not distinguish some IMGT-functional V segments, including TRBV6-2 and TRBV6-3, those segments were excluded. A cluster of highly shared sequence variants was judged likely to be a technical artifact of the sequencing pipeline. According to the authors, the approach could potentially be generalized to other disease states and immunological phenotypes. A few of the identified cytomegalovirus-associated TCR beta chains were confirmed in vitro to be specific for cytomegalovirus antigens. In this cohort, only TCR beta chains were sequenced, and detectable features were limited by the absence of alpha or paired-chain data. In a later analysis, over 15,000 TCR beta sequences were associated with specific HLA alleles at a false discovery rate of 0.05. Because counts were too low, roughly 17 rarely observed V segments, including chromosome 9 orphons, were left out of the earlier analysis of 500 to 650 of the donors. Across donors, most TCR sequences were observed very rarely, whereas some public TCRs were present in many individuals. A further reported finding was that TCR beta sequences accurately predicted the HLA-A and HLA-B alleles for most subjects in the first cohort. A later analysis found that most CMV-associated TCR beta chains appeared HLA-restricted, with HLA associations seemingly driven largely by CMV exposure. When HLA alleles, especially DR and DQ, strongly co-occurred, TCR associations were difficult to assign to individual alleles. Cytomegalovirus status was reported to be diagnosed by the classifier with high specificity and sensitivity in both the original and validation cohorts. For the cohort, immune exposure information was limited to CMV serostatus. In a later genetic analysis, a missense DCLRE1C variant was associated with V-gene and J-gene trimming of TCR beta chains, and the association was replicated in an independent cohort. A later analysis reported that several top co-occurrence clusters appeared linked to parvovirus B19, influenza, CMV and Epstein-Barr virus. Roughly uniform sequencing depth across donors was assumed in presence/absence analyses, although this assumption may not hold. A later analysis found that HLA-associated TCR beta chains were more clonally expanded and had lower generation probabilities than equally common non-associated chains. HLA typing was unavailable for some donors at each locus, so association tests used only the typed subset. Compared with the roughly 670-donor mean, donors in an Asian-associated ancestry cluster had fewer N-insertions in productive TCRs, according to a later genetic analysis.

The cysteine opens and the phenylalanine closes a CDR3 of 15 amino acids. The CDR3 DNA has 45 bases and is translated from base 1. V trim: 8 bases; J trim: 4 bases; unmatched bases: 10. The germline V gene specifies SNHLY as CDR1 and FYNNEI as CDR2. The TCR sequence derives from a woman aged 40 to 50 in good health and CMV-seronegative. The sample was PBMCs. This chain joins TRBV2 to TRBJ2-2; 7 middle bases align to TRBD1. The DNA is TGTGCCAGCCGGAACCAACAGGGGAGCACCGGGGAGCTGTTTTTT. Its protein product is CASRNQQGSTGELFF.